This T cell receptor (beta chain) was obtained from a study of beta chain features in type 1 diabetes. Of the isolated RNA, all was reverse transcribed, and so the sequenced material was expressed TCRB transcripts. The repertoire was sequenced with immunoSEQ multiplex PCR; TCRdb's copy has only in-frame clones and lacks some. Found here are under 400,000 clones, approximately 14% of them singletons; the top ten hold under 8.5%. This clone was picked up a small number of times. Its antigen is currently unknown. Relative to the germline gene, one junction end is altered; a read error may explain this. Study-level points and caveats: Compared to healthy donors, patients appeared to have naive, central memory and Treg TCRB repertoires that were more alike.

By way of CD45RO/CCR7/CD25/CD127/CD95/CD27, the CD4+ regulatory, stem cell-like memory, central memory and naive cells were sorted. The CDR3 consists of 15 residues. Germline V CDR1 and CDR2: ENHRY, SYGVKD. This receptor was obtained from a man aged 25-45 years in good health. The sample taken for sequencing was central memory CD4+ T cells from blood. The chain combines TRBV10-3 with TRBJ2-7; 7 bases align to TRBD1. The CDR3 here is CASSYLRTGSGEQYF. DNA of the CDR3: TGTGCCAGCAGTTATCTGCGGACAGGCTCTGGGGAGCAGTACTTC.